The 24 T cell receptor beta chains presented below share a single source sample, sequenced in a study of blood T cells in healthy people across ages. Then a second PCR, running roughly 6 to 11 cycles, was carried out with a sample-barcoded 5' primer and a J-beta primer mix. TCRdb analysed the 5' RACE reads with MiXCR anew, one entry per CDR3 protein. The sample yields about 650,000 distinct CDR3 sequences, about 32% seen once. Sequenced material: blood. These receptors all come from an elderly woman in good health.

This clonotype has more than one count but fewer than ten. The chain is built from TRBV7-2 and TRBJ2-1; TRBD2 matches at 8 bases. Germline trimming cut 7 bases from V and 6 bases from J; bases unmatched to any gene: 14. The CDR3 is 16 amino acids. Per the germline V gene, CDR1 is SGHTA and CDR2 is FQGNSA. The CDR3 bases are TGTGCCAGCACCAGACGAGCGGGGGCTCTAACCAATGAGCAGTTCTTC. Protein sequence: CASTRRAGALTNEQFF.

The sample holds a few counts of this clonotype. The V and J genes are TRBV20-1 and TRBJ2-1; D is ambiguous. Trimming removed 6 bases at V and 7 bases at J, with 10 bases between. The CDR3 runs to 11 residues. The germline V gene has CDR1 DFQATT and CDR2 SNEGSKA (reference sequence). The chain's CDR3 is CSAGPTNEQFF. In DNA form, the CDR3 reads TGCAGTGCAGGACCCACGAATGAGCAGTTCTTC.

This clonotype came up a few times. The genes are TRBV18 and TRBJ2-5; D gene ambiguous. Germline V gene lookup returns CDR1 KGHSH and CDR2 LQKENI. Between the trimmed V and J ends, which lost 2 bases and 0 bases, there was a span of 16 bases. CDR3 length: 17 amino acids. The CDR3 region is CASSPAQLTRYQETQYF. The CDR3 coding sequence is TGTGCCAGCTCACCAGCACAGCTTACCAGGTACCAAGAGACCCAGTACTTC.

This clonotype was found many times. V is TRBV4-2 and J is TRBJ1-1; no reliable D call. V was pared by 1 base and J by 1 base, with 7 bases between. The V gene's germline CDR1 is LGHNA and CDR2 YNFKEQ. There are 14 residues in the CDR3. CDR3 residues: CASSQASGNTEAFF. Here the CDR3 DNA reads TGTGCCAGCAGCCAAGCGAGTGGGAACACTGAAGCTTTCTTT.

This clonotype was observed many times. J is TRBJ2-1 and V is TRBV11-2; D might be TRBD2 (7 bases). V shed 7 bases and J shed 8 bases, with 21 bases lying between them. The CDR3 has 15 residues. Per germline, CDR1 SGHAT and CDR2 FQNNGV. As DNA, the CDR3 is TGTGCCAGCAATAAGATTGGGGGGGGCGGTGATGAGCAGTTCTTC. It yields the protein CASNKIGGGGDEQFF.

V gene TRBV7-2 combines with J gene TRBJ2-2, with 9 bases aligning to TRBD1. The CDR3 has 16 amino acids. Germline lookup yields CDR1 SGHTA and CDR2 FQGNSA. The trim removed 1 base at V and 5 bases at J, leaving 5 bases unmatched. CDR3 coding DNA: TGTGCCAGCAGCTTAGGCCTCGGGACAGGGACCGGGGAGCTGTTTTTT. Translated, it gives CASSLGLGTGTGELFF. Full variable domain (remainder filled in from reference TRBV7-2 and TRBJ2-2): GAGVSQSPSNKVTEKGKDVELRCDPISGHTALYWYRQSLGQGLEFLIYFQGNSAPDKSGLPSDRFSAERTGGSVSTLTIQRTQQEDSAVYLCASSLGLGTGTGELFFGEGSRLTVL.

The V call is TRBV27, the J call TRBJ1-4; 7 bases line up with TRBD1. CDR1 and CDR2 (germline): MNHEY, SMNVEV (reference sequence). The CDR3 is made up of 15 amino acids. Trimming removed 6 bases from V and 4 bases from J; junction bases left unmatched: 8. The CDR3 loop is CASRSFRDSNEKLFF. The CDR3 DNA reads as TGTGCCAGCAGGTCGTTCCGGGACAGTAATGAAAAACTGTTTTTT.

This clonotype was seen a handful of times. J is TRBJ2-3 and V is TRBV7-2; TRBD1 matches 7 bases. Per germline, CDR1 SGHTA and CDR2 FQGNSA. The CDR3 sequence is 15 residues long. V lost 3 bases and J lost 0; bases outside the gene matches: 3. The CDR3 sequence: CASSLDRTSTDTQYF. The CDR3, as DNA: TGTGCCAGCAGCTTGGACAGGACTAGCACAGATACGCAGTATTTT.

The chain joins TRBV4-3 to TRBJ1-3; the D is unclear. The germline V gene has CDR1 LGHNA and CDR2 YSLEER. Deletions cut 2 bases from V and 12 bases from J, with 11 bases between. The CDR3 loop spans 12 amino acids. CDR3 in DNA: TGCGCCAGCAGCCAACACAGAGAGGTCATATATTTT. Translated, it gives CASSQHREVIYF.

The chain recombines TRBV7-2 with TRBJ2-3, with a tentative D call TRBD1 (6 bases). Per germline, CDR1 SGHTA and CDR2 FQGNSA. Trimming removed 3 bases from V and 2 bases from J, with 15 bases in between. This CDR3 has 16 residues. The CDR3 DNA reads TGTGCCAGCAGCTTTAGGGGACAACCCCCCACAGATACGCAGTATTTT. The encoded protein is CASSFRGQPPTDTQYF.

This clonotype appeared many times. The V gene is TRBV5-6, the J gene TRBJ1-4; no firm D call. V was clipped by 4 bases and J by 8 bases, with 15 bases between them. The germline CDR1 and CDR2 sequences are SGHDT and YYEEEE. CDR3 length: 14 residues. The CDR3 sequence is CASSPPGVREKLFF. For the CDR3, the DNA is TGTGCCAGCAGCCCACCTGGTGTGAGAGAAAAACTGTTTTTT.

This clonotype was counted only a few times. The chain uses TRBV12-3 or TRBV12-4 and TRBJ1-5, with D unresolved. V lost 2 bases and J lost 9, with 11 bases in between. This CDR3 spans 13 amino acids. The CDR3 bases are TGTGCCAGCAGTTTACAGGTCGTTGGGCCCCAGCATTTT. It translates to CASSLQVVGPQHF.

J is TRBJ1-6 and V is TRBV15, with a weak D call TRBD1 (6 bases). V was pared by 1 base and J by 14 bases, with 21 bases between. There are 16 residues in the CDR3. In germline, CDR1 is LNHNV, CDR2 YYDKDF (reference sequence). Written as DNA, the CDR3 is TGTGCCACCAGCAGAGGAATTAGGGGGATGAGGGGTTCCCTCCACTTT. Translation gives CATSRGIRGMRGSLHF.

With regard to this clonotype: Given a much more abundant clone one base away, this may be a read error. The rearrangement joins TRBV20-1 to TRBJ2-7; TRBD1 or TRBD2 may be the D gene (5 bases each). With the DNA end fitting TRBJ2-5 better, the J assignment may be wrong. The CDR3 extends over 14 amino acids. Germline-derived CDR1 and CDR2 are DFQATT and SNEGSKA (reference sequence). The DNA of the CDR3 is TGCAGTGCTAGAGATGGGACGGCCCGAGAGACCCAGTACTTC. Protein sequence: CSARDGTARETQYF.

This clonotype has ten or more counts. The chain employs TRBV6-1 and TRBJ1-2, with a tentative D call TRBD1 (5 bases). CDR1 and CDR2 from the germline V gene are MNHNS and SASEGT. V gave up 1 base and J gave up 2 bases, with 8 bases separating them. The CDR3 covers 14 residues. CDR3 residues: CASSEVRGNYGYTF. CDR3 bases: TGTGCCAGCAGTGAAGTGAGGGGAAACTATGGCTACACCTTC.

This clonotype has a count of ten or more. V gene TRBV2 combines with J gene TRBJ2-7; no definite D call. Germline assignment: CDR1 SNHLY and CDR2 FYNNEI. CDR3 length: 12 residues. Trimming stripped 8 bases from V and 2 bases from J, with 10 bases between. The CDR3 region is CASGRITYEQYF. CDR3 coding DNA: TGTGCCAGCGGACGGATAACCTACGAGCAGTACTTC.

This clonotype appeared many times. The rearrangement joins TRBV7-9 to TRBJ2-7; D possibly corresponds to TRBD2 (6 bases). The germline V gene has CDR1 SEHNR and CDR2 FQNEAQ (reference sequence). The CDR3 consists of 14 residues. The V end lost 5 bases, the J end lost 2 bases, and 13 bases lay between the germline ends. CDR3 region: CASSPGGAPYEQYF. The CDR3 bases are TGTGCCAGCAGCCCCGGGGGAGCCCCCTACGAGCAGTACTTC. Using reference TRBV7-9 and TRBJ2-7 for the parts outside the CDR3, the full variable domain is DTGVSQNPRHKITKRGQNVTFRCDPISEHNRLYWYRQTLGQGPEFLTYFQNEAQLEKSRLLSDRFSAERPKGSFSTLEIQRTEQGDSAMYLCASSPGGAPYEQYFGPGTRLTVT.

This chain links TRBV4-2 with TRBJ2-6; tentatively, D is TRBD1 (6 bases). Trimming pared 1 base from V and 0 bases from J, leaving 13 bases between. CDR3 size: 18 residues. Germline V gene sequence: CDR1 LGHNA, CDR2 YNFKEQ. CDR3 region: CASSQGQGLFSGANVLTF. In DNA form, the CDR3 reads TGTGCCAGCAGCCAAGGGCAGGGGCTCTTCTCTGGGGCCAACGTCCTGACTTTC.

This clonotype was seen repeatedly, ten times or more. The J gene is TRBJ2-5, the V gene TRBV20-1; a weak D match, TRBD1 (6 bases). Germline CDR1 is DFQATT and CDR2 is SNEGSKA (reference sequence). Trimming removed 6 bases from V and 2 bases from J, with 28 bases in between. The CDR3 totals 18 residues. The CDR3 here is CSANKKDSLRVGQETQYF. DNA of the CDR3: TGCAGTGCGAATAAGAAGGACAGTTTACGTGTGGGACAAGAGACCCAGTACTTC.

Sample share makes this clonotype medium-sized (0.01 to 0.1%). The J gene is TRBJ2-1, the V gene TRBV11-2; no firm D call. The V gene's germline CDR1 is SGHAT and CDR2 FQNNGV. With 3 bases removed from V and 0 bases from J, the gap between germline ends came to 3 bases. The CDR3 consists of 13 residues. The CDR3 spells CASSLSSYNEQFF. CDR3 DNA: TGTGCCAGCAGCTTGAGCTCCTACAATGAGCAGTTCTTC.

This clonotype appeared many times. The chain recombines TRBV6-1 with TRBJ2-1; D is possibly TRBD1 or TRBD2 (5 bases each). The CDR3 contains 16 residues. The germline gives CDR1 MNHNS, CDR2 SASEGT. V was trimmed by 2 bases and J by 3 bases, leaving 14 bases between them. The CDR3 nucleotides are TGTGCCAGCAGTGAAAGAGGGGCTCCCCGCTACAATGAGCAGTTCTTC. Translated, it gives CASSERGAPRYNEQFF.

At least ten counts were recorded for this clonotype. The CDR3 nucleotides are TGCGCCAGCAGCCCAACCGGGACTACGGGGAATGAGCAGTTCTTC. Translated: CASSPTGTTGNEQFF. V gene TRBV5-1 combines with J gene TRBJ2-1, with 7 bases identical to TRBD2. V shed 4 bases, J shed 7 bases, and the junction held 11 bases outside the gene matches. The CDR3 is made up of 15 amino acids. Per the germline V gene, CDR1 is SGHRS and CDR2 is YFSETQ.

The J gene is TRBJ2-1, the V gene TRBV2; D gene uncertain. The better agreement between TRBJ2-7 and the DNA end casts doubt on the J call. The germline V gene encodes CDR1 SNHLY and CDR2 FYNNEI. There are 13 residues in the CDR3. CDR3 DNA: TGTGCCAGCAGGGTATTTAGTGGAAATGAGCAGTACTTC. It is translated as CASRVFSGNEQYF.

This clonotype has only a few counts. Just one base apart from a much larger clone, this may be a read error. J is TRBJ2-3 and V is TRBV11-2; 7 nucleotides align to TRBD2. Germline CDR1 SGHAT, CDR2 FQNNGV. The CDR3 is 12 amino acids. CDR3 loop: CASSVGGYTRYF. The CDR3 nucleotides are TGTGCCAGCAGCGTGGGAGGGTATACGCGGTATTTT.